The clone carrying this T cell receptor beta chain was seen a handful of times. This record comes from a study of technical replicates of blood from several donors. Germline V gene sequence: CDR1 LNHNV, CDR2 YYDKDF (reference sequence). The CDR3 has 13 residues. Germline trimming cut 4 bases from V and 11 bases from J; bases unmatched to any gene: 10. TCRdb's table, derived via immunoSEQ multiplex PCR, lists solely in-frame clones and lacks some. The table has 60,000 to 65,000 clones, more than 75% seen once. Sequenced material: PBMCs. This receptor was identified in a human donor in good health. Some clones in this sample may be carry-over from other donors' samples. The chain has TRBV15 and TRBJ1-1; 7 bases agree with TRBD1. This CDR3 is CATSNWDSPRAFF. DNA of the CDR3: TGTGCCACCAGCAACTGGGACAGTCCGAGGGCTTTCTTT.